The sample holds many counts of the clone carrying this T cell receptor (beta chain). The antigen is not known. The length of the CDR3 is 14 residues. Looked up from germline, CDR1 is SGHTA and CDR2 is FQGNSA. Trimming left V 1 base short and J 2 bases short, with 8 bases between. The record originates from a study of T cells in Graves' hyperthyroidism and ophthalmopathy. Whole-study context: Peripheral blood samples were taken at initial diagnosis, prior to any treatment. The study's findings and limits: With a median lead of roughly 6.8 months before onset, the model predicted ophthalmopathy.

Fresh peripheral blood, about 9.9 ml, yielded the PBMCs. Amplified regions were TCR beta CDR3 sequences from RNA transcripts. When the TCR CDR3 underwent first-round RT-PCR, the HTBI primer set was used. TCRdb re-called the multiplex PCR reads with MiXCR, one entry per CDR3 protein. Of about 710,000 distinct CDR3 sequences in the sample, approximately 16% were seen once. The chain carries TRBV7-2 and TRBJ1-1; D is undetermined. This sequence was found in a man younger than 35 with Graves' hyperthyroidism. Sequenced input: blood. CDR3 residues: CASSLGGDNTEAFF. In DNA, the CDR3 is TGTGCCAGCAGCTTAGGTGGGGATAACACTGAAGCTTTCTTT.